The T cell receptor beta chain described here comes from a study of T cells in Graves' hyperthyroidism and ophthalmopathy. Regions amplified from RNA transcripts were the TCR beta CDR3 regions. An initial round of RT-PCR targeting the TCR CDR3 relied on the HTBI primer set. One entry per CDR3 protein, called by TCRdb with MiXCR from the multiplex PCR reads. The table lists approximately 640,000 distinct CDR3 sequences, about 45% of them singletons, with under 8% in the top ten. Patients showing uncontrolled infection, other autoimmune disease, pregnancy or lactation were ineligible. Comment on this clonotype: A read error may be the cause here, since a much bigger clone is one base away.

CDR3 length: 14 amino acids. Germline CDR1 and CDR2: SGHVS and FNYEAQ. The source is an adult man with Graves' disease, either hyperthyroidism or ophthalmopathy (not recorded which). The sequenced material came from peripheral blood or thyroid tissue (not recorded which). The chain carries TRBV7-6 and TRBJ2-7, with D perhaps TRBD1 (5 bases). The CDR3 nucleotides are TGTGCCAGCAGATCCGACAGTAGCTCCTACGAGCGGTACTTC. This codes for CASRSDSSSYERYF.